Listed below are T cell receptor beta chains from one sample, sequenced in a study of cytomegalovirus exposure and HLA in healthy donors. Assay: immunoSEQ multiplex PCR; the TCRdb copy retains only in-frame clones and omits some. The data contain roughly 140,000 clones, around 80% of them singletons. The sequenced sample consisted of PBMCs. Receptors originate from a female donor in good health and CMV-seronegative. Each CDR3 is given with its conserved first and last residue. The D gene is left open where the match is weak. Some rows have no size entry. The others give once, few or many, or a class for an expanded clone.

v_gene,d_gene,abundance,j_gene,CDR3aa,CDR3nt
TRBV5-4,NA,NA,TRBJ2-5,CASSPEIGGSKETQYF,TGTGCCAGCAGCCCGGAAATCGGGGGTTCTAAAGAGACCCAGTACTTC
TRBV6-5,NA,once,TRBJ2-3,CASRPRSASTDTQYF,TGTGCCAGCAGGCCTAGGAGTGCTAGCACAGATACGCAGTATTTT
TRBV27,NA,NA,TRBJ2-6,CASNQDSISGANVLTF,TGTGCCAGCAATCAGGACAGCATCTCTGGGGCCAACGTCCTGACTTTC
TRBV5-4,NA,NA,TRBJ1-1,CASSLDSTEAFF,TGTGCCAGCAGCTTGGACAGCACTGAAGCTTTCTTT
TRBV29-1,NA,NA,TRBJ2-4,CSVEGRGTARLF,TGCAGCGTTGAAGGGAGGGGGACAGCCCGCCTATTC
TRBV2,TRBD1,NA,TRBJ1-1,CASSPSGRRGLVGGEAFF,TGTGCCAGCAGCCCGTCGGGACGTAGGGGGCTTGTAGGTGGTGAAGCTTTCTTT
TRBV25-1,NA,NA,TRBJ1-4,CASRRQFEEKLFF,TGTGCCAGCAGGAGGCAGTTTGAAGAAAAACTGTTTTTT
TRBV4-3,TRBD2,NA,TRBJ2-2,CASSQDWGGANTGELFF,TGCGCCAGCAGCCAAGATTGGGGAGGGGCCAACACCGGGGAGCTGTTTTTT
TRBV6-5,TRBD2,few,TRBJ2-7,CASGVTSGSHEQYF,TGTGCCAGCGGCGTGACTAGCGGGAGCCACGAGCAGTACTTC
TRBV2,TRBD1,once,TRBJ1-3,CASSRGQGATLSGNTIYF,TGTGCCAGCAGTCGGGGACAGGGGGCGACTTTATCTGGAAACACCATATATTTT
TRBV19,NA,NA,TRBJ1-3,CASTPRVGGNTIYF,TGTGCCAGCACCCCTCGGGTCGGAGGAAACACCATATATTTT
TRBV27,NA,NA,TRBJ1-2,CASSYWGNYGYTF,TGTGCCAGCAGTTACTGGGGCAACTATGGCTACACCTTC
TRBV27,TRBD2,NA,TRBJ2-3,CASSSSGRWADTQYF,TGTGCCAGCAGTTCTAGCGGGAGGTGGGCAGATACGCAGTATTTT
TRBV5-6,TRBD1,NA,TRBJ2-1,CASNLGGQSSYNEQFF,TGTGCCAGCAACTTAGGGGGACAGAGCTCCTACAATGAGCAGTTCTTC
TRBV27,TRBD1,NA,TRBJ1-2,CASGSQGDYGYTF,TGTGCCAGTGGGAGCCAGGGGGATTATGGCTACACCTTC
TRBV5-1,TRBD2,NA,TRBJ2-2,CASSLNSGSITGELFF,TGCGCCAGCAGTCTCAATAGCGGGAGTATCACCGGGGAGCTGTTTTTT
TRBV6-1,NA,NA,TRBJ1-1,CASQTEGDTEAFF,TGTGCCAGCCAGACCGAGGGGGACACTGAAGCTTTCTTT
TRBV29-1,NA,NA,TRBJ2-1,CSVEVRSSYNEQFF,TGCAGCGTTGAAGTACGTAGCTCCTACAATGAGCAGTTCTTC
TRBV11-2,NA,NA,TRBJ1-2,CASSAQGDGYTF,TGTGCCAGCAGCGCCCAGGGTGACGGCTACACCTTC
TRBV6-1,NA,NA,TRBJ2-7,CASSEARGREQYF,TGTGCCAGCAGTGAGGCCCGGGGAAGGGAGCAGTACTTC
TRBV7-9,TRBD2,medium-sized,TRBJ2-3,CASSLGGLAGVRDTQYF,TGTGCCAGCAGCTTAGGGGGACTAGCGGGAGTAAGAGATACGCAGTATTTT
TRBV6-1,NA,NA,TRBJ2-7,CASSIQDLSSYEQYF,TGTGCCAGCAGTATACAGGATCTATCGAGCTACGAGCAGTACTTC
TRBV2,NA,NA,TRBJ2-7,CASSGQGTYEQYF,TGTGCCAGCAGTGGTCAGGGAACGTACGAGCAGTACTTC
TRBV28,NA,few,TRBJ1-1,CASYARVTGTEAFF,TGTGCCAGCTATGCTAGAGTAACAGGGACTGAAGCTTTCTTT
TRBV7-2,NA,NA,TRBJ1-1,CASSLVLRAEAFF,TGTGCCAGCAGCTTAGTTCTCCGCGCTGAAGCTTTCTTT
TRBV6-6,NA,few,TRBJ1-6,CASSYSPARNSPLHF,TGTGCCAGCAGTTACTCTCCCGCACGGAATTCACCCCTCCACTTT
TRBV9,TRBD2,NA,TRBJ2-2,CASSRGLAGGITGELFF,TGTGCCAGCAGCCGAGGACTAGCGGGGGGTATCACCGGGGAGCTGTTTTTT
TRBV19,TRBD1,NA,TRBJ1-1,CASSISQGRTTEAFF,TGTGCCAGTAGTATATCACAGGGGAGGACCACTGAAGCTTTCTTT
TRBV6-5,TRBD1,NA,TRBJ1-3,CASSRGTGGNTIYF,TGTGCCAGCAGTAGAGGGACAGGGGGAAACACCATATATTTT
TRBV30,NA,NA,TRBJ2-1,CAWSTSPYNEQFF,TGTGCCTGGAGCACTAGTCCTTACAATGAGCAGTTCTTC
TRBV19,TRBD1,NA,TRBJ1-1,CASSLQGGTEAFF,TGTGCCAGTAGTCTACAGGGGGGAACTGAAGCTTTCTTT
TRBV7-2,TRBD1,few,TRBJ2-7,CASSSETGLPYEQYF,TGTGCCAGCAGCTCCGAGACAGGGTTACCCTACGAGCAGTACTTC
TRBV9,TRBD2,NA,TRBJ2-7,CASSVAGTSDYEQYF,TGTGCCAGCAGCGTAGCCGGGACTAGCGACTACGAGCAGTACTTC
TRBV19,NA,NA,TRBJ2-5,CASSPTRGARETQYF,TGTGCCAGTAGCCCTACCCGGGGGGCGCGGGAGACCCAGTACTTC
TRBV27,NA,once,TRBJ2-7,CASSSIFGERRYEQYF,TGTGCCAGCAGTTCGATATTTGGCGAGCGTCGCTACGAGCAGTACTTC
TRBV28,NA,once,TRBJ2-1,CASSSLLASNEQFF,TGTGCCAGCAGTTCACTACTAGCTTCCAATGAGCAGTTCTTC
TRBV19,NA,NA,TRBJ1-5,CASSSPKTAASQPQHF,TGTGCCAGTAGTAGTCCGAAGACAGCCGCCTCTCAGCCCCAGCATTTT
TRBV27,NA,NA,TRBJ2-2,CASRRALTGELFF,TGTGCCAGCAGAAGAGCATTGACCGGGGAGCTGTTTTTT
TRBV2,TRBD2,NA,TRBJ2-1,CASMGREGGEQFF,TGTGCCAGCATGGGGCGGGAGGGTGGTGAGCAGTTCTTC
TRBV15,TRBD1,NA,TRBJ1-1,CATSRADRRNTEAFF,TGTGCCACCAGCAGGGCGGACAGGAGGAACACTGAAGCTTTCTTT
TRBV28,TRBD1,NA,TRBJ1-2,CASRTPDGQGLYGYGYTF,TGTGCCAGCAGGACCCCCGACGGACAGGGATTATACGGCTATGGCTACACCTTC
TRBV28,TRBD2,NA,TRBJ2-7,CASSFAAGGIRDYEQYF,TGTGCCAGCAGTTTCGCGGCGGGAGGGATAAGGGACTACGAGCAGTACTTC
TRBV5-1,TRBD2,once,TRBJ2-2,CASSLGWRGSDTGELFF,TGCGCCAGCAGCTTGGGGTGGCGGGGGTCTGACACCGGGGAGCTGTTTTTT
TRBV11-2,NA,NA,TRBJ1-1,CASSFAGTMNTEAFF,TGTGCCAGCAGCTTCGCGGGTACTATGAACACTGAAGCTTTCTTT
TRBV4-1,NA,NA,TRBJ2-3,CATSFGGGTDTQYF,TGCGCCACCTCATTTGGTGGGGGGACAGATACGCAGTATTTT
TRBV5-1,NA,NA,TRBJ1-2,CASLGQGRGGYTF,TGCGCCAGCCTGGGGCAGGGGAGAGGAGGCTACACCTTC
TRBV28,NA,NA,TRBJ1-1,CASSPIPGRVDLNTEAFF,TGTGCCAGCAGTCCAATCCCCGGGAGGGTCGACCTGAACACTGAAGCTTTCTTT
TRBV10-3,TRBD1,NA,TRBJ2-2,CAISERGHGELFF,TGTGCCATCAGTGAAAGGGGGCACGGGGAGCTGTTTTTT
TRBV10-3,NA,NA,TRBJ1-2,CAIEGRDGGYTF,TGTGCCATCGAGGGGAGGGACGGTGGCTACACCTTC
TRBV4-1,NA,NA,TRBJ2-7,CASSLTRTYEQYF,TGCGCCAGCAGCCTGACAAGGACCTACGAGCAGTACTTC
TRBV7-9,TRBD1,NA,TRBJ1-2,CASSQDRGDGYTF,TGTGCCAGCAGCCAAGACAGGGGAGATGGCTACACCTTC
TRBV5-1,TRBD1,NA,TRBJ2-7,CASSSRTGVHEQYF,TGCGCCAGCAGCTCGCGGACAGGGGTCCACGAGCAGTACTTC
TRBV27,NA,NA,TRBJ1-4,CASSSGGDGEKLFF,TGTGCCAGCAGTTCCGGGGGGGATGGTGAAAAACTGTTTTTT
TRBV7-9,NA,NA,TRBJ1-2,CSSSPLTF,TGTTCCAGCAGCCCTCTCACCTTC
TRBV30,TRBD1,NA,TRBJ2-7,CAWSANVLGTGVRYEQYF,TGTGCCTGGAGTGCAAATGTTCTAGGGACAGGGGTTAGGTACGAGCAGTACTTC
TRBV27,NA,NA,TRBJ1-5,CASSFGGTSGEPQHF,TGTGCCAGCAGTTTCGGCGGGACCAGCGGGGAGCCCCAGCATTTT
TRBV6-1,TRBD1,NA,TRBJ2-1,CASSDSGTGGIGNEQFF,TGTGCCAGCAGTGATTCCGGGACAGGGGGTATAGGCAATGAGCAGTTCTTC
TRBV5-1,TRBD1,NA,TRBJ1-1,CASSLQGALGNTEAFF,TGCGCCAGCAGCTTACAGGGGGCCCTGGGGAACACTGAAGCTTTCTTT
TRBV27,NA,NA,TRBJ1-4,CASSLFWGEEKLFF,TGTGCCAGCAGTTTATTTTGGGGAGAGGAAAAACTGTTTTTT